These 26 T cell receptor beta chains were sequenced from one sample in a study of blood T cell repertoires in COVID-19. Sequencing used immunoSEQ multiplex PCR; TCRdb keeps in-frame clones, though not all of them. There are 320,000 or so clones in the sample; around 86% occur only once, and approximately 4.7% lies in the top ten. The sample taken for sequencing was PBMCs or T cells enriched from blood (not recorded which). These receptors were taken from a man aged 60 to 69 who had recovered from COVID-19.

J is TRBJ1-1 and V is TRBV9; D is ambiguous. Looked up from germline, CDR1 is SGDLS and CDR2 is YYNGEE. The CDR3 loop spans 13 amino acids. V was trimmed by 1 base and J by 2 bases, leaving 6 bases between them. The CDR3 is CASSVYRNTEAFF. CDR3 coding DNA: TGTGCCAGCAGCGTATACAGAAACACTGAAGCTTTCTTT. Complete variable domain (other parts from reference TRBV9 and TRBJ1-1): DSGVTQTPKHLITATGQRVTLRCSPRSGDLSVYWYQQSLDQGLQFLIQYYNGEERAKGNILERFSAQQFPDLHSELNLSSLELGDSALYFCASSVYRNTEAFFGQGTRLTVV.

The rearrangement links TRBV21-1 to TRBJ2-1; the D call of TRBD2 is as the table states it, not checked on the DNA. TRBV21-1 is termed a pseudogene. This CDR3 has 17 amino acids. The DNA of the CDR3 is TGTGCCAGCAGCAAAGTGGAGCGGGTACCCTCCTACAATGAGCAGTTCTTC. Protein: CASSKVERVPSYNEQFF.

With respect to this clone: Other DNA sequences in this specimen translate into the identical CDR3. The V and J genes are TRBV2 and TRBJ1-1; the match to TRBD1 covers 9 bases. This CDR3 spans 13 amino acids. V dropped 6 bases and J dropped 2; count of bases not matched to a gene: 1. CDR1 and CDR2 (germline): SNHLY, FYNNEI. The CDR3 nucleotides are TGTGCCAGCAGGGACAGGGGTAACACTGAAGCTTTCTTT. Its translation is CASRDRGNTEAFF.

This chain connects TRBV5-8 to TRBJ1-6; 10 nucleotides align to TRBD1. With V trimmed by 4 bases and J by 8 bases, 9 bases remained unmatched. This CDR3 region has 16 residues. CDR1 is SGHTS, CDR2 YDEGEE, per germline. The CDR3 DNA sequence: TGTGCCAGCAGCCCGGGGACAGGGGTGGGTGATTCACCCCTCCACTTT. Amino acids: CASSPGTGVGDSPLHF.

The chain uses TRBV5-1 and TRBJ2-5, with D maybe TRBD1 (6 bases). The germline gives CDR1 SGHRS, CDR2 YFSETQ. This CDR3 has 15 amino acids. V was trimmed by 0 bases and J by 2 bases, leaving 11 bases between them. The CDR3 region has the DNA TGCGCCAGCAGCTTGGCCCCAGGGGAGCAAGAGACCCAGTACTTC. As protein: CASSLAPGEQETQYF.

The chain links TRBV5-1 to TRBJ2-7, with D possibly TRBD2 on 6 matching bases. The CDR3 spans 14 residues. The V end lost 4 bases, the J end lost 2 bases, and 13 bases lay between the germline ends. Germline CDR1 reads SGHRS; CDR2 reads YFSETQ. The CDR3 nucleotides read TGCGCCAGCAGCCCCCTCCCGGGAGCCTACGAGCAGTACTTC. Encoded protein: CASSPLPGAYEQYF. The full variable domain, with the rest looked up from reference TRBV5-1 and TRBJ2-7, is KAGVTQTPRYLIKTRGQQVTLSCSPISGHRSVSWYQQTPGQGLQFLFEYFSETQRNKGNFPGRFSGRQFSNSRSEMNVSTLELGDSALYLCASSPLPGAYEQYFGPGTRLTVT.

This chain joins TRBV10-3 and TRBJ2-7; D might be TRBD2 (6 bases). Germline V CDR1 and CDR2: ENHRY, SYGVKD. The CDR3 totals 15 residues. V was shortened by 3 bases and J by 1 base, with 13 bases between the two germline ends. The CDR3 loop is CAISDMGGTSYEQYF. CDR3 bases: TGTGCCATCAGTGATATGGGGGGTACGTCCTACGAGCAGTACTTC.

The chain combines TRBV28 with TRBJ2-7, with 7 bases that match TRBD1. The CDR3 loop spans 12 amino acids. The J segment lost 3 bases and the V segment lost 10 bases, leaving 6 bases of the junction unmatched. The germline V gene has CDR1 MDHEN and CDR2 SYDVKM. The CDR3 loop is CATGDSLYEQYF. Here the CDR3 DNA reads TGTGCCACCGGGGACAGCCTCTACGAGCAGTACTTC.

The chain links TRBV28 to TRBJ2-7; 7 positions match TRBD1. The germline CDR1 and CDR2 sequences are MDHEN and SYDVKM. The length of the CDR3 is 14 residues. The junction had 6 bases not matched to a gene; V was cut back by 5 bases and J by 2 bases. The CDR3 region has the DNA TGTGCCAGCAGTGGACAGGTGGAGGCCTACGAGCAGTACTTC. This codes for CASSGQVEAYEQYF.

The chain carries TRBV28 and TRBJ1-5; D remains ambiguous. Germline V gene sequence: CDR1 MDHEN, CDR2 SYDVKM. Between the trimmed V and J ends, which lost 4 bases and 5 bases, there was a span of 9 bases. CDR3 length: 13 amino acids. The CDR3 nucleotides read TGTGCCAGCAGTTACAGAAATCATCAGCCCCAGCATTTT. Amino acid sequence: CASSYRNHQPQHF.

V is TRBV21-1 and J is TRBJ2-7; TRBD1 is taken as the D call from the table, unchecked against the DNA. TRBV21-1 is a pseudogene segment. The CDR3 runs 14 residues. The CDR3 loop is CASSKTGTLYQQYF. As DNA, the CDR3 is TGTGCCAGCAGCAAGACAGGCACCCTTTACCAGCAGTACTTC.

The chain links TRBV3-1 (or the pseudogene TRBV3-2) to TRBJ2-4; the D gene is possibly TRBD1 (8 bases). This CDR3 spans 15 amino acids. Germline CDR1 is LGHDT and CDR2 is YNNKEL (reference sequence). V lost 2 bases to trimming and J lost 8 bases, with 16 bases between them. CDR3 coding DNA: TGTGCCAGCAGCCAATACCAGGGGGCGGGGGACATTCAGTACTTC. Translated, it gives CASSQYQGAGDIQYF.

This chain links TRBV6-5 with TRBJ1-2; TRBD1 aligns across 7 bases. Germline trimming cut 4 bases from V and 3 bases from J; bases unmatched to any gene: 11. Germline assignment: CDR1 MNHEY and CDR2 SVGAGI. The CDR3 extends over 16 amino acids. The CDR3 reads CASSSPIPGQHYGYTF. The CDR3 region has the DNA TGTGCCAGCAGTTCCCCCATACCGGGACAGCACTATGGCTACACCTTC.

This chain links TRBV5-4 with TRBJ2-1, with 10 bases fitting TRBD2. This CDR3 region has 16 residues. The V segment lost 4 bases and the J segment 0 bases; nucleotides outside the gene matches: 4. CDR1 SGHNT and CDR2 YYREEE come from the germline V gene (reference sequence). In DNA, the CDR3 is TGTGCCAGCAGCACCCCTAGCGGGAGCTCCTACAATGAGCAGTTCTTC. The encoded protein is CASSTPSGSSYNEQFF.

DNA for the CDR3: TGTGCCAGCACACTAGGTGGGAGCTCCTACAATGAGCAGTTCTTC. Translating it yields CASTLGGSSYNEQFF. The chain has TRBV6-5 and TRBJ2-1; D may be TRBD2 (5 bases). The CDR3 contains 15 residues. Trimming cost V 7 bases and J 0 bases, with 13 bases left between them. From germline, CDR1 is MNHEY and CDR2 SVGAGI.

This chain connects TRBV2 to TRBJ1-6, with D perhaps TRBD1 (5 bases). Trimming took 4 bases from V and 8 from J, leaving 15 bases between them. Per germline, CDR1 SNHLY and CDR2 FYNNEI. The CDR3 totals 15 residues. Here the CDR3 reads CASSGTPAGDSPLHF. The CDR3 DNA sequence: TGTGCCAGCAGTGGGACACCGGCTGGGGATTCACCCCTCCACTTT. The full variable domain, its missing parts supplied by reference TRBV2 and TRBJ1-6, is EPEVTQTPSHQVTQMGQEVILRCVPISNHLYFYWYRQILGQKVEFLVSFYNNEISEKSEIFDDQFSVERPDGSNFTLKIRSTKLEDSAMYFCASSGTPAGDSPLHFGNGTRLTVT.

This chain connects TRBV11-2 to TRBJ1-1, with unresolved D. This CDR3 comprises 16 residues. V lost 1 base to trimming and J lost 3 bases, with 15 bases between them. CDR1 is SGHAT and CDR2 is FQNNGV in the germline V gene. The CDR3 DNA reads TGTGCCAGCAGCTTAGGGAGGGTCACCGGGGACACTGAAGCTTTCTTT. As protein: CASSLGRVTGDTEAFF.

The V and J genes are TRBV9 and TRBJ1-1; the D is unclear. V was trimmed by 0 bases and J by 1 base, leaving 7 bases between them. Germline lookup yields CDR1 SGDLS and CDR2 YYNGEE. CDR3 length equals 14 residues. The chain's CDR3 is CASSVDSGNTEAFF. The CDR3 DNA reads TGTGCCAGCAGCGTAGATTCAGGGAACACTGAAGCTTTCTTT.

The rearrangement joins TRBV6-5 to TRBJ1-5; 9 bases are shared with TRBD1. The germline gives CDR1 MNHEY, CDR2 SVGAGI. Losses at the gene ends were 6 bases for V and 3 bases for J; bases not matched to a gene: 6. The CDR3 runs 15 residues. The CDR3 nucleotides are TGTGCCAGCAGGGGACAGGGCTTAGCCAATCAGCCCCAGCATTTT. This encodes CASRGQGLANQPQHF.

V usage is TRBV5-4 and J usage is TRBJ2-7, with a tentative D call TRBD2 (7 bases). CDR1 is SGHNT, CDR2 YYREEE, per germline (reference sequence). This CDR3 is built from 14 residues. V lost 1 base and J lost 7, with 15 bases in between. CDR3 in amino acids: CASSLWGGGREQYF. As DNA, the CDR3 is TGTGCCAGCAGCTTGTGGGGAGGGGGGAGAGAGCAGTACTTC.

The chain recombines TRBV6-2 or TRBV6-3 with TRBJ2-1, with D maybe TRBD2 (6 bases). Between the trimmed V and J ends, which lost 2 bases and 6 bases, there was a span of 11 bases. CDR1 is MNHEY, CDR2 SVGEGT, per germline. The CDR3 runs to 14 residues. For the CDR3, the DNA is TGTGCCAGCAGTTACCTTCAAGCGGGCAATGAGCAGTTCTTC. Its translation: CASSYLQAGNEQFF.

The CDR3 spells CASSEQGYDQPQHF. The CDR3 DNA sequence: TGTGCCAGCAGTGAACAGGGGTATGATCAGCCCCAGCATTTT. J is TRBJ1-5 and V is TRBV2; tentatively, D is TRBD1 (6 bases). The CDR3 consists of 14 residues. From germline, CDR1 is SNHLY and CDR2 FYNNEI. Trimming cost V 2 bases and J 5 bases, with 10 bases left between them. Looking up the rest from reference TRBV2 and TRBJ1-5 gives the full variable domain: EPEVTQTPSHQVTQMGQEVILRCVPISNHLYFYWYRQILGQKVEFLVSFYNNEISEKSEIFDDQFSVERPDGSNFTLKIRSTKLEDSAMYFCASSEQGYDQPQHFGDGTRLSIL.

V gene TRBV11-2 combines with J gene TRBJ2-5; 8 positions match TRBD2. Trimming cost V 2 bases and J 5 bases; bases outside gene matches: 1. CDR3 length: 13 residues. The germline V gene has CDR1 SGHAT and CDR2 FQNNGV. The CDR3 DNA follows: TGTGCCAGCAGCTTACCGGGGGGGGAGACCCAGTACTTC. Amino acid sequence: CASSLPGGETQYF.

This chain joins TRBV2 and TRBJ2-7; a weak D match, TRBD1 (6 bases). V shed 3 bases and J shed 6 bases, with 9 bases lying between them. This CDR3 comprises 12 residues. Germline V gives CDR1 SNHLY, CDR2 FYNNEI. The CDR3 is CASSDRGGEQYF. As DNA, the CDR3 is TGTGCCAGCAGTGACAGGGGTGGCGAGCAGTACTTC. The entire variable domain, with the rest obtained from reference TRBV2 and TRBJ2-7, is as follows: EPEVTQTPSHQVTQMGQEVILRCVPISNHLYFYWYRQILGQKVEFLVSFYNNEISEKSEIFDDQFSVERPDGSNFTLKIRSTKLEDSAMYFCASSDRGGEQYFGPGTRLTVT.

V and J are TRBV6-5 and TRBJ2-6; D not resolved. Trimming left V 6 bases short and J 0 bases short, with 6 bases between. Germline V lookup: CDR1 MNHEY, CDR2 SVGAGI. The CDR3 contains 14 residues. Here the CDR3 DNA reads TGTGCCAGCAGCCCATTCTCTGGGGCCAACGTCCTGACTTTC. Encoded protein: CASSPFSGANVLTF.

Here the CDR3 DNA reads TGTGCCAGCAGCCTAAAGAACACTGAAGCTTTCTTT. This sequence encodes CASSLKNTEAFF. The chain uses TRBV12-3 or TRBV12-4 and TRBJ1-1; D not certain. This CDR3 is built from 12 residues. With 6 bases removed from V and 1 base from J, the gap between germline ends came to 6 bases.